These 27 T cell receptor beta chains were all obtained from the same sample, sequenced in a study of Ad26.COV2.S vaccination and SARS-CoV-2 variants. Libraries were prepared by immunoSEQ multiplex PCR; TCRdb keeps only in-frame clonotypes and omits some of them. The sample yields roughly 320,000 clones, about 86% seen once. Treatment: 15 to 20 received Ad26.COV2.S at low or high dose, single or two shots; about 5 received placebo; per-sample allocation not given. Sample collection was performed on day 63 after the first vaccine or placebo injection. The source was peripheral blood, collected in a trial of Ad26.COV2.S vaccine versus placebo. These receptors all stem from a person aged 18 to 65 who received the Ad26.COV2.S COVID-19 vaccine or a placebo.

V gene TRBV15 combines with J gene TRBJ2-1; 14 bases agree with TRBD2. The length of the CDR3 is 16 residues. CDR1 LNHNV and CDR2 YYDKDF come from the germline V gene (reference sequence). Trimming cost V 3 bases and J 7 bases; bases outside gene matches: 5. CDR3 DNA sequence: TGTGCCACCAGCAGCCTGACTAGCGGGGGGGCGAATGAGCAGTTCTTC. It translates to CATSSLTSGGANEQFF. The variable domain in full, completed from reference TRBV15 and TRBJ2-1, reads DAMVIQNPRYQVTQFGKPVTLSCSQTLNHNVMYWYQQKSSQAPKLLFHYYDKDFNNEADTPDNFQSRRPNTSFCFLDIRSPGLGDTAMYLCATSSLTSGGANEQFFGPGTRLTVL.

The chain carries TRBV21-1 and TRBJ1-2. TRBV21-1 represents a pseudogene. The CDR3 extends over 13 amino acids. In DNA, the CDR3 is TGTGCCAGCAGCAAGGCGATCTCCAATGGCTACACCTTC. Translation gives CASSKAISNGYTF.

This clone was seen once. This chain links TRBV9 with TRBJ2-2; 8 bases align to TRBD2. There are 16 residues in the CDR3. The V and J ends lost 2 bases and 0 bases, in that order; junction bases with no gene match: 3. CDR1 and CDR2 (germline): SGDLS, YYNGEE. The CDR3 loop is CASSVSGGANTGELFF. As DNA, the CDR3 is TGTGCCAGCAGCGTTTCCGGGGGGGCGAACACCGGGGAGCTGTTTTTT.

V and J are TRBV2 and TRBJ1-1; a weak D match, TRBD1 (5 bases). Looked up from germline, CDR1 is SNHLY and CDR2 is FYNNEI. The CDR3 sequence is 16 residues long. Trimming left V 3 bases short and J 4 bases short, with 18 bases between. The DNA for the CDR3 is TGTGCCAGCAGTGATTTAACAGGTCGTTCAGGCACTGAAGCTTTCTTT. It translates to CASSDLTGRSGTEAFF.

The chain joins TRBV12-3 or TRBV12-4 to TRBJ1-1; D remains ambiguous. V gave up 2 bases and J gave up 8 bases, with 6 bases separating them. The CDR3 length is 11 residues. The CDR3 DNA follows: TGTGCCAGCAGTTTAAGGAAAGAAGCTTTCTTT. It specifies CASSLRKEAFF.

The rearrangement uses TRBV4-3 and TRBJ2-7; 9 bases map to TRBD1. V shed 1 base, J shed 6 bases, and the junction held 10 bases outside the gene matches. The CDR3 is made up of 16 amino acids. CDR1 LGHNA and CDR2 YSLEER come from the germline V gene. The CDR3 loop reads CASSQGTTGGRSEQYF. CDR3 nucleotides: TGCGCCAGCAGCCAAGGGACGACAGGGGGTAGAAGCGAGCAGTACTTC.

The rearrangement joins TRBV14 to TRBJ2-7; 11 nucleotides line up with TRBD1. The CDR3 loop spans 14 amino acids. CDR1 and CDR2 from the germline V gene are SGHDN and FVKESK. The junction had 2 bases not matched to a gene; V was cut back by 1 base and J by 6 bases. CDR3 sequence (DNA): TGTGCCAGCAGCCAAGTGGACAGGGGGCGCGAGCAGTACTTC. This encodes CASSQVDRGREQYF. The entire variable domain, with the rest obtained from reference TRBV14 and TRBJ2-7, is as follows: EAGVTQFPSHSVIEKGQTVTLRCDPISGHDNLYWYRRVMGKEIKFLLHFVKESKQDESGMPNNRFLAERTGGTYSTLKVQPAELEDSGVYFCASSQVDRGREQYFGPGTRLTVT.

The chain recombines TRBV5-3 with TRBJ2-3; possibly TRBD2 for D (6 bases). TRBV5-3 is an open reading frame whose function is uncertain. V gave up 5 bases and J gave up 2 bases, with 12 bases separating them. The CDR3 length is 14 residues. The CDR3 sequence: CARSRDSFTDTQYF. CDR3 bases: TGTGCCAGAAGTCGGGACTCCTTCACAGATACGCAGTATTTT.

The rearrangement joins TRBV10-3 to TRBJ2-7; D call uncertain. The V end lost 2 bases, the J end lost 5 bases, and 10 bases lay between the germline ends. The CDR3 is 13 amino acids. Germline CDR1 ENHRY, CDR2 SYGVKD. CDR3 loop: CAISEVVTNEQYF. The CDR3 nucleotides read TGTGCCATCAGTGAGGTCGTAACCAACGAGCAGTACTTC.

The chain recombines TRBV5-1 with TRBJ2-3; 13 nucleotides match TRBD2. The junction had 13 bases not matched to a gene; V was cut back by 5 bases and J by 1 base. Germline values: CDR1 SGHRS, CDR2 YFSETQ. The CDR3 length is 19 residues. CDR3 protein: CASRKKGIGTSGGTDTQYF. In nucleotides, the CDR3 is TGCGCCAGCAGAAAAAAGGGAATCGGGACTAGCGGGGGCACAGATACGCAGTATTTT.

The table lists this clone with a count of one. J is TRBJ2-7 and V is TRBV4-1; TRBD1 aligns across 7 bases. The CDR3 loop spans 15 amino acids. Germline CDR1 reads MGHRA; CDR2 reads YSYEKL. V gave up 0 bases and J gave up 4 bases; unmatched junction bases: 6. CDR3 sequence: CASSQDRQGWYEQYF. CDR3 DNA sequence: TGCGCCAGCAGCCAAGATCGACAGGGTTGGTACGAGCAGTACTTC.

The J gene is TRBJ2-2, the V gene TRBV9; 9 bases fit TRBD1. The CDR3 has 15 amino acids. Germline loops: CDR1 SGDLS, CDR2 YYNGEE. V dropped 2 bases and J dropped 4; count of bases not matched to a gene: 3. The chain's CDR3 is CASSVGTGPTGELFF. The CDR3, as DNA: TGTGCCAGCAGCGTCGGGACAGGGCCCACCGGGGAGCTGTTTTTT.

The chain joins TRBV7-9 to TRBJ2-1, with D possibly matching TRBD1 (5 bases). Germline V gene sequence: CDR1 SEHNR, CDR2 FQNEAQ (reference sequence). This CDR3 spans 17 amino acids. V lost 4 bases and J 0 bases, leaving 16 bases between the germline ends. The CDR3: CASSSLGRTSSYNEQFF. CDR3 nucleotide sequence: TGTGCCAGCAGCTCCCTGGGGCGGACGTCCTCCTACAATGAGCAGTTCTTC.

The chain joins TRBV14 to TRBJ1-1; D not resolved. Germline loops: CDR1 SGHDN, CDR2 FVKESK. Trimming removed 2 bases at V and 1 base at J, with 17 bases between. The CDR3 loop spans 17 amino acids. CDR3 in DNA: TGTGCCAGCAGCCAAAGAGGGCTGCTTATAGCGAACACTGAAGCTTTCTTT. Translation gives CASSQRGLLIANTEAFF.

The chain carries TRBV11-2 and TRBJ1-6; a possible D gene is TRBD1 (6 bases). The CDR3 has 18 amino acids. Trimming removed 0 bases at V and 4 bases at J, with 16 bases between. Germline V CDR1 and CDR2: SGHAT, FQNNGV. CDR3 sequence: CASSLDIGGPYYNSPLHF. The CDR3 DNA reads TGTGCCAGCAGCTTAGATATCGGGGGGCCGTATTATAATTCACCCCTCCACTTT.

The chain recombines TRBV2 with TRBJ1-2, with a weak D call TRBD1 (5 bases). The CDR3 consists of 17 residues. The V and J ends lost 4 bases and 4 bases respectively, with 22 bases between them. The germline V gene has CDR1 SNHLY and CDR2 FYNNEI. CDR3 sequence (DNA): TGTGCCAGCAGTGGTTCTACAGTAGCCGAAAGGGGCTATGGCTACACCTTC. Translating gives CASSGSTVAERGYGYTF.

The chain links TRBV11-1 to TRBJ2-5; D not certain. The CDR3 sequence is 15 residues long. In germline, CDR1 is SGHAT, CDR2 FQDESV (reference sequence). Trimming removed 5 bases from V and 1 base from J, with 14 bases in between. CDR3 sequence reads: CASSRQTSLQETQYF. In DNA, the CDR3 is TGTGCCAGCAGCCGCCAGACTTCTCTCCAAGAGACCCAGTACTTC.

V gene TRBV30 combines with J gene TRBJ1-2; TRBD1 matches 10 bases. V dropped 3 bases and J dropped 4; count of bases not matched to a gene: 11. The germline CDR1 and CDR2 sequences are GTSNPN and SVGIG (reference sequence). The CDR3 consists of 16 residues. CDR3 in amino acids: CAWSPLRDRGPYGYTF. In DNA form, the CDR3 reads TGTGCCTGGAGCCCCCTCCGGGACAGGGGCCCCTATGGCTACACCTTC.

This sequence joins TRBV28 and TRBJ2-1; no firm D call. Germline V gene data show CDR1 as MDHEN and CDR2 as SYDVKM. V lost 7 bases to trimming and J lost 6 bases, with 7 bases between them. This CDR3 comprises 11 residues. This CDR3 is CASTFSNEQFF. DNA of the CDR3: TGTGCCAGCACCTTCAGCAATGAGCAGTTCTTC.

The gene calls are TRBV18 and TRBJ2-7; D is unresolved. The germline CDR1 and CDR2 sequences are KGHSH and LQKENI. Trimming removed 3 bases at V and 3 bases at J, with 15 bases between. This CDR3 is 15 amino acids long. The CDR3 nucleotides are TGTGCCAGCTCACCCACTGGCTACAAAGACTACGAGCAGTACTTC. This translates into CASSPTGYKDYEQYF. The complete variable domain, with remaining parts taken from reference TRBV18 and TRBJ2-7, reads NAGVMQNPRHLVRRRGQEARLRCSPMKGHSHVYWYRQLPEEGLKFMVYLQKENIIDESGMPKERFSAEFPKEGPSILRIQQVVRGDSAAYFCASSPTGYKDYEQYFGPGTRLTVT.

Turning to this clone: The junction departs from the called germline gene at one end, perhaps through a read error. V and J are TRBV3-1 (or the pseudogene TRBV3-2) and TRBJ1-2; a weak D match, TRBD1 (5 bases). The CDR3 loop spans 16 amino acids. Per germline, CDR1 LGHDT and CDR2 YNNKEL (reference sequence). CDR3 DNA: TGTGCCAGCAGCCGCCGGGGGGACGGGCCTAACTCTGGCTACACCTTC. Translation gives CASSRRGDGPNSGYTF.

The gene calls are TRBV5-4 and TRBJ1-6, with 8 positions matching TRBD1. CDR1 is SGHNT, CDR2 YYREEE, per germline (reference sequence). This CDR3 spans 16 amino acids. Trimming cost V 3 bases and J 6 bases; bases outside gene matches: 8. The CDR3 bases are TGTGCCAGCAGCTCCCGACAGGGGCAGCTTAATTCACCCCTCCACTTT. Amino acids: CASSSRQGQLNSPLHF.

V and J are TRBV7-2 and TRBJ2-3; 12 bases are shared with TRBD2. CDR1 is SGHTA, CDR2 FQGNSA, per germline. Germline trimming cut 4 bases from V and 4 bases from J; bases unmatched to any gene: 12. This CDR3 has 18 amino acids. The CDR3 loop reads CASSSRLAGASGADTQYF. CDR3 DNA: TGTGCCAGCAGCTCCAGACTAGCGGGGGCCTCGGGGGCAGATACGCAGTATTTT.

CDR3: CTSSQDNRETNQPQHF. The CDR3 DNA follows: TGCACCAGCAGCCAAGATAACCGGGAGACCAATCAGCCCCAGCATTTT. The chain recombines TRBV1 with TRBJ1-5. TRBV1 is termed a pseudogene. The CDR3 runs 16 residues.

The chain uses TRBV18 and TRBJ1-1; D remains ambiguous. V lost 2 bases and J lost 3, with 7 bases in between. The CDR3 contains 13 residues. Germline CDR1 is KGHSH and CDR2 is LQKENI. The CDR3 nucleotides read TGTGCCAGCTCACCAGGGAGGGACACTGAAGCTTTCTTT. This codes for CASSPGRDTEAFF.

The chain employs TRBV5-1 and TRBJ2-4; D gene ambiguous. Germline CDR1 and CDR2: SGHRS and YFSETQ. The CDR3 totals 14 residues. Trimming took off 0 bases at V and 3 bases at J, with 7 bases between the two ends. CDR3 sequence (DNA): TGCGCCAGCAGCTTGGAGGTCTACAAAAACATTCAGTACTTC. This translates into CASSLEVYKNIQYF.

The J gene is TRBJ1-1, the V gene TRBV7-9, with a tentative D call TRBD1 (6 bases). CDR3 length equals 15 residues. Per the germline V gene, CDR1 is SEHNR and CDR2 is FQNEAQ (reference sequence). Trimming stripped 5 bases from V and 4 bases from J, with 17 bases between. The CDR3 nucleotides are TGTGCCAGCAGCCGAAAGGGGGTCGGGAGCACTGAAGCTTTCTTT. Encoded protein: CASSRKGVGSTEAFF.